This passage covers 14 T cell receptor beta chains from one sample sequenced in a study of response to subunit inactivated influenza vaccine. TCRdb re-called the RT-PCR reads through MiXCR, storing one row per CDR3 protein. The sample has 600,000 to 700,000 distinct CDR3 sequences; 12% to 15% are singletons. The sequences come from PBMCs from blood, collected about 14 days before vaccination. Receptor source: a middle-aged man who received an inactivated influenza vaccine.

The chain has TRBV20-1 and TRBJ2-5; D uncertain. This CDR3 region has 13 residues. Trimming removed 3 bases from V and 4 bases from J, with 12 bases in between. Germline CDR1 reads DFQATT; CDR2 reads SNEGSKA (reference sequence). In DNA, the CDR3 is TGCAGTGCTAGCCAGTCGGTCCGAGAGACCCAGTACTTC. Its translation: CSASQSVRETQYF.

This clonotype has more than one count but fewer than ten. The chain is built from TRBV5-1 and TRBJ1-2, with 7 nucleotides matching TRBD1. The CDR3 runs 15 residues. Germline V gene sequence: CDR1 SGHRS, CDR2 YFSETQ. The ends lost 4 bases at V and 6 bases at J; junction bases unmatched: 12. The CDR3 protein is CASSPYAGGDNGYTF. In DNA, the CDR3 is TGCGCCAGCAGCCCCTACGCAGGGGGGGATAATGGCTACACCTTC.

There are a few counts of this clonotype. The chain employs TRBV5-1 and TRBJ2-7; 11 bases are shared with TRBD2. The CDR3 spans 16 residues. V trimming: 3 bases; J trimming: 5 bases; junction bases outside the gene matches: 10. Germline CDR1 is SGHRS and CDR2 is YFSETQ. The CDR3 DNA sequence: TGCGCCAGCAGCTATCCTTTAGCGGGAGGGCCTGACGAGCAGTACTTC. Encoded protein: CASSYPLAGGPDEQYF.

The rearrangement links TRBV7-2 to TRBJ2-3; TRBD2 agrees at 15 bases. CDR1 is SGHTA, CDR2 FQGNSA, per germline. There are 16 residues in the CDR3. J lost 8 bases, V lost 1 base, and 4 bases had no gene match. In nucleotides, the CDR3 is TGTGCCAGCAGCTTAGGGACTAGCGGGAGGGCGGGTACGCAGTATTTT. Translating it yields CASSLGTSGRAGTQYF. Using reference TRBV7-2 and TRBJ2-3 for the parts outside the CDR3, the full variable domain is GAGVSQSPSNKVTEKGKDVELRCDPISGHTALYWYRQSLGQGLEFLIYFQGNSAPDKSGLPSDRFSAERTGGSVSTLTIQRTQQEDSAVYLCASSLGTSGRAGTQYFGPGTRLTVL.

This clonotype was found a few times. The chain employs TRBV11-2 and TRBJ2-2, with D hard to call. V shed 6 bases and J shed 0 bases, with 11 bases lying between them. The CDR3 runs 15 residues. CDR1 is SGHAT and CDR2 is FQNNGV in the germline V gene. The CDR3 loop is CASRLNKANTGELFF. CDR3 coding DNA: TGTGCCAGCAGGCTAAATAAAGCGAACACCGGGGAGCTGTTTTTT.

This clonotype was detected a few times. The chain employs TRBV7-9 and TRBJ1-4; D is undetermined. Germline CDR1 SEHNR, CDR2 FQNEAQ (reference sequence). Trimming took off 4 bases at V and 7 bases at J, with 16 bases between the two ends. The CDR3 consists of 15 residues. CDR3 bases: TGTGCCAGCAGCTACGAACAAGGAGGCGGTGAAAAACTGTTTTTT. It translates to CASSYEQGGGEKLFF. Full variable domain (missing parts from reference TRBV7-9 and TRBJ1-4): DTGVSQNPRHKITKRGQNVTFRCDPISEHNRLYWYRQTLGQGPEFLTYFQNEAQLEKSRLLSDRFSAERPKGSFSTLEIQRTEQGDSAMYLCASSYEQGGGEKLFFGSGTQLSVL.

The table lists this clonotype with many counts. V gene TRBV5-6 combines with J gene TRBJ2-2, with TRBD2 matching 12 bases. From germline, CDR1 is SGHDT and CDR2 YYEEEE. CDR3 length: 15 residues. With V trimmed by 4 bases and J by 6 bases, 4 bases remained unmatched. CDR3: CASSRLAGEAGELFF. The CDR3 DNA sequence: TGTGCCAGCAGCCGACTAGCGGGAGAAGCCGGGGAGCTGTTTTTT.

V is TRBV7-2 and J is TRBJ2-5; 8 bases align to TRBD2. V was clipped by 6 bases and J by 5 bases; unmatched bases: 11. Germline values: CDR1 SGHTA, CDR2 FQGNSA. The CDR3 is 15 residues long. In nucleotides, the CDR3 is TGTGCCAGCAGGAGGGGAAGCGGGAGTGAGGAGACCCAGTACTTC. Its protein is CASRRGSGSEETQYF.

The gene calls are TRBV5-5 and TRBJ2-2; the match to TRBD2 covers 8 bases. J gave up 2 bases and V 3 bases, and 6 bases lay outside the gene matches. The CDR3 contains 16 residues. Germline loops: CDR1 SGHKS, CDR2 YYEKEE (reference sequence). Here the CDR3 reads CASSYIAGFNTGELFF. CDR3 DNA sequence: TGTGCCAGCAGCTACATAGCGGGGTTCAACACCGGGGAGCTGTTTTTT.

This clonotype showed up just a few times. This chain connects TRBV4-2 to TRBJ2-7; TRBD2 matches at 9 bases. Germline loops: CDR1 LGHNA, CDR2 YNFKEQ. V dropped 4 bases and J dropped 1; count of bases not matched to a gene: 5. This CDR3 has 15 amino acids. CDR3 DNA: TGTGCCAGCAGCCCGGGCGGGGGGGCTTCCTACGAGCAGTACTTC. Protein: CASSPGGGASYEQYF.

CDR3 in DNA: TGCAGTGCCCCGGACGGGTCCGAGGGATCCCTCCACTTT. Translated, it gives CSAPDGSEGSLHF. This sequence joins TRBV20-1 and TRBJ1-6; no clear D. Trimming removed 6 bases from V and 14 bases from J, with 20 bases in between. Germline V gene sequence: CDR1 DFQATT, CDR2 SNEGSKA (reference sequence). The CDR3 extends over 13 amino acids.

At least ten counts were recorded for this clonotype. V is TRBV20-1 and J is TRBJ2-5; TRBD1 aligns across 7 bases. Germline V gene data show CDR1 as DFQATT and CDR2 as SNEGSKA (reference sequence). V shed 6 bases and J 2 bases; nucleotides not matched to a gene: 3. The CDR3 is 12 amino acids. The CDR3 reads CSANRGQETQYF. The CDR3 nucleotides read TGCAGTGCAAACAGGGGACAAGAGACCCAGTACTTC.

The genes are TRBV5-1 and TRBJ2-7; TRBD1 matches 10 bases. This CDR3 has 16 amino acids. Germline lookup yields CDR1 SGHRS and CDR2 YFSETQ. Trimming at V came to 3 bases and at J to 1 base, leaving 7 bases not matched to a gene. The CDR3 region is CASSSGQGIKSYEQYF. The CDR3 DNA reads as TGCGCCAGCAGCTCGGGACAGGGGATTAAGTCCTACGAGCAGTACTTC.

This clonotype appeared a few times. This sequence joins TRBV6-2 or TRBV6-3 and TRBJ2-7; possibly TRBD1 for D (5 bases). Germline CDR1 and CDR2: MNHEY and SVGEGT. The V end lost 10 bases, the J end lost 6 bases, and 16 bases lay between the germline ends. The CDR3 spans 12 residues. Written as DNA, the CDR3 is TGTGCCATCTCCGGAAGGGGTCGCGAGCAGTACTTC. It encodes CAISGRGREQYF.